The 23 T cell receptor beta chains listed next were all sequenced from one sample in a study of T cell repertoires in cytomegalovirus infection. Their specific antigens are unknown. TCRdb analysed the reads with MiXCR anew, one entry per CDR3 protein. The data show 370,000 or so distinct CDR3 sequences, with nearly 35% seen just once and roughly 12% held by the top ten. The material sequenced was cultured PBMCs, taken from culture after CMV antigen stimulation. Every receptor here comes from a human donor in good health (CMV status not recorded). Some clones in this sample may be carry-over from other donors' samples.

As DNA, the CDR3 is TGTGCCAGCAGGGCCCCAGATACGCAGTATTTT. This translates into CASRAPDTQYF. This rearrangement joins TRBV6-6 to TRBJ2-3; D remains unclear. Germline lookup yields CDR1 MNHNY and CDR2 SVGAGI (reference sequence). The V and J ends lost 6 bases and 4 bases respectively, with 5 bases between them. This CDR3 contains 11 residues.

This clonotype was detected a few times. The CDR3 nucleotides are TGTGCCTTAGACAGACGTTCCTACGAGCAGTACTTC. It is translated as CALDRRSYEQYF. The chain links TRBV30 to TRBJ2-7, with D maybe TRBD1 (5 bases). V lost 7 bases and J 1 base, leaving 11 bases between the germline ends. The CDR3 runs 12 residues. The germline CDR1 and CDR2 sequences are GTSNPN and SVGIG (reference sequence).

This clonotype was seen more than once but under ten times. V usage is TRBV19 and J usage is TRBJ2-2; a possible D gene is TRBD2 (6 bases). In germline, CDR1 is LNHDA, CDR2 SQIVND (reference sequence). V was cut by 7 bases and J by 4 bases, with 13 bases left in between. This CDR3 spans 14 amino acids. The chain's CDR3 is CASNTGLPTGELFF. CDR3 nucleotides: TGTGCCAGTAACACAGGACTACCCACCGGGGAGCTGTTTTTT.

DNA of the CDR3: TGTGCCAGCAGCGCTCAACACTACGAGCAGTACTTC. Amino acids: CASSAQHYEQYF. The gene calls are TRBV7-2 and TRBJ2-7; no definite D call. The CDR3 spans 12 residues. V dropped 5 bases and J dropped 3 bases, with 8 bases sitting between them. Germline V lookup: CDR1 SGHTA, CDR2 FQGNSA.

This clonotype was counted a few times. CDR3 DNA sequence: TGTGCCAGCAGTTACGCGGGGGGCCCCCTGATTTCTTTCTTT. Protein product: CASSYAGGPLISFF. The gene calls are TRBV6-2 or TRBV6-3 and TRBJ1-1, with D maybe TRBD1 (6 bases). The CDR3 runs 14 residues. Trimming left V 2 bases short and J 12 bases short, with 19 bases between. Looked up from germline, CDR1 is MNHEY and CDR2 is SVGEGT.

V and J are TRBV9 and TRBJ2-6; no firm D call. V lost 7 bases, J lost 4 bases, and 6 bases lay in between. The CDR3 totals 12 residues. CDR1 is SGDLS, CDR2 YYNGEE, per germline. CDR3 in DNA: TGTGCCAGCTCGGACGGGGCCAACGTCCTGACTTTC. It encodes CASSDGANVLTF. The variable domain in full, completed from reference TRBV9 and TRBJ2-6, reads DSGVTQTPKHLITATGQRVTLRCSPRSGDLSVYWYQQSLDQGLQFLIQYYNGEERAKGNILERFSAQQFPDLHSELNLSSLELGDSALYFCASSDGANVLTFGAGSRLTVL.

The chain has TRBV7-2 and TRBJ1-3, with D unresolved. Between the trimmed V and J ends, which lost 3 bases and 4 bases, there was a span of 10 bases. Germline loops: CDR1 SGHTA, CDR2 FQGNSA. This CDR3 contains 14 residues. The CDR3, as DNA: TGTGCCAGCAGCTTTCTCAGGTCGGGAAACACCATATATTTT. Protein sequence: CASSFLRSGNTIYF.

This clonotype occurred a few times. The chain joins TRBV7-6 to TRBJ1-1, with D perhaps TRBD1 (6 bases). This CDR3 comprises 13 residues. V lost 0 bases, J lost 10 bases, and 12 bases lay in between. Germline-derived CDR1 and CDR2 are SGHVS and FNYEAQ. CDR3 loop: CASSLARGARAFF. The CDR3, as DNA: TGTGCCAGCAGCTTAGCTAGGGGGGCCCGAGCTTTCTTT.

This clonotype appeared once. The V gene is TRBV5-4, the J gene TRBJ2-3; 9 bases are a match to TRBD2. Germline V gene sequence: CDR1 SGHNT, CDR2 YYREEE (reference sequence). V dropped 3 bases and J dropped 4; count of bases not matched to a gene: 15. The CDR3 loop spans 18 amino acids. The CDR3 DNA sequence: TGTGCCAGCAGCTCGGAGAGGGAAAGAGCGGGAGGCCCAGATACGCAGTATTTT. It codes for CASSSERERAGGPDTQYF.

This clonotype has more than one count but fewer than ten. In DNA form, the CDR3 reads TGTGCCAGCAGACCGGGACGGAGAGTTACTAACTATGGCTACACCTTC. Translated: CASRPGRRVTNYGYTF. The chain recombines TRBV12-3 or TRBV12-4 with TRBJ1-2; the D gene is possibly TRBD1 (5 bases). This CDR3 is 16 amino acids long. The V end was cut by 6 bases, the J end by 0 bases, with 17 bases between.

V usage is TRBV27 and J usage is TRBJ2-7; D call uncertain. Trimming shortened V by 0 bases and J by 0 bases, and 12 bases separated the two germline ends. The CDR3 sequence is 16 residues long. Germline assignment: CDR1 MNHEY and CDR2 SMNVEV (reference sequence). CDR3 sequence: CASSLSMVGSSYEQYF. CDR3 in DNA: TGTGCCAGCAGTTTATCGATGGTAGGCAGCTCCTACGAGCAGTACTTC.

The V gene is TRBV27, the J gene TRBJ2-5, with a possible D match to TRBD2 (5 bases). The germline gives CDR1 MNHEY, CDR2 SMNVEV (reference sequence). Trimming removed 4 bases at V and 1 base at J, with 22 bases between. The CDR3 sequence is 18 residues long. As DNA, the CDR3 is TGTGCCAGCAGTTACCGAGGGATAGCAGCCGTCCTCCAAGAGACCCAGTACTTC. Translating it yields CASSYRGIAAVLQETQYF.

V and J are TRBV12-3 or TRBV12-4 and TRBJ2-3; 8 nucleotides match TRBD2. This CDR3 is 18 amino acids long. V was clipped by 6 bases and J by 5 bases; unmatched bases: 19. The CDR3 loop reads CASRHSSGGAGVIDTQYF. CDR3 bases: TGTGCCAGCAGACACTCGTCGGGGGGAGCGGGAGTGATAGATACGCAGTATTTT.

V and J are TRBV12-3 or TRBV12-4 and TRBJ1-1; no clear D gene. This CDR3 is built from 13 residues. With 3 bases removed from V and 3 bases from J, the gap between germline ends came to 8 bases. The CDR3 nucleotides read TGTGCCAGCAGTTTTCGCCAGGACACTGAAGCTTTCTTT. This gives the protein CASSFRQDTEAFF.

This clonotype was counted between two and nine times. The V gene is TRBV7-2, the J gene TRBJ2-1; no definite D call. Germline V gene lookup returns CDR1 SGHTA and CDR2 FQGNSA. CDR3 length: 13 amino acids. The V gene lost 4 bases and the J gene lost 5 bases, with 9 bases spanning the gap. CDR3 DNA sequence: TGTGCCAGCAGCTCCCGACCAGACAATGAGCAGTTCTTC. Its translation is CASSSRPDNEQFF. Full variable domain (outside the CDR3, taken from reference TRBV7-2 and TRBJ2-1): GAGVSQSPSNKVTEKGKDVELRCDPISGHTALYWYRQSLGQGLEFLIYFQGNSAPDKSGLPSDRFSAERTGGSVSTLTIQRTQQEDSAVYLCASSSRPDNEQFFGPGTRLTVL.

A few counts support this clonotype. V and J are TRBV7-2 and TRBJ2-3, with 7 bases identical to TRBD2. The ends lost 2 bases at V and 9 bases at J; junction bases unmatched: 11. The CDR3 covers 15 residues. CDR1 is SGHTA, CDR2 FQGNSA, per germline. The CDR3 protein is CASSLTDQGGITQYF. DNA for the CDR3: TGTGCCAGCAGCTTAACTGATCAGGGAGGGATAACGCAGTATTTT. Using reference TRBV7-2 and TRBJ2-3 for the parts outside the CDR3, the full variable domain is GAGVSQSPSNKVTEKGKDVELRCDPISGHTALYWYRQSLGQGLEFLIYFQGNSAPDKSGLPSDRFSAERTGGSVSTLTIQRTQQEDSAVYLCASSLTDQGGITQYFGPGTRLTVL.

This clonotype was detected a few times. The gene calls are TRBV4-1 and TRBJ1-5, with a possible D match to TRBD1 (5 bases). The CDR3 extends over 18 amino acids. Between the trimmed V and J ends, which lost 0 bases and 0 bases, there was a span of 15 bases. The V gene's germline CDR1 is MGHRA and CDR2 YSYEKL. Here the CDR3 reads CASSQEIPGIYSNQPQHF. CDR3 DNA: TGCGCCAGCAGCCAAGAGATCCCAGGGATTTATAGCAATCAGCCCCAGCATTTT.

Worth noting for this clonotype: A clone one base away is much larger, so this may be a read error. The rearrangement joins TRBV20-1 to TRBJ2-7, with D hard to call. Trimming removed 6 bases at V and 0 bases at J, with 12 bases between. Germline V gives CDR1 DFQATT, CDR2 SNEGSKA (reference sequence). The CDR3 has 13 residues. The CDR3, as DNA: TGCAGTGCAAACCCGAGAAACTCCTACGAGCAGTACTTC. This sequence encodes CSANPRNSYEQYF.

The sample holds a few counts of this clonotype. The gene calls are TRBV6-2 or TRBV6-3 and TRBJ2-7; weak D call: TRBD2 (5 bases). The CDR3 is made up of 16 amino acids. Germline assignment: CDR1 MNHEY and CDR2 SVGEGT. The V end lost 4 bases, the J end lost 5 bases, and 21 bases lay between the germline ends. CDR3 sequence: CASSSMFGGSLHEQYF. The CDR3 bases are TGTGCCAGCAGTTCGATGTTTGGTGGGAGTCTCCACGAGCAGTACTTC.

This chain links TRBV19 with TRBJ1-3; no definite D call. The V end was cut by 7 bases, the J end by 0 bases, with 10 bases between. The CDR3 consists of 14 residues. CDR1 is LNHDA and CDR2 is SQIVND in the germline V gene (reference sequence). The CDR3 DNA reads TGTGCCAGTAATAAAGTGAGCTCTGGAAACACCATATATTTT. Amino acids: CASNKVSSGNTIYF.

V gene TRBV27 combines with J gene TRBJ2-7; D is perhaps TRBD2 (5 bases). CDR3 size: 13 residues. Trimming took off 6 bases at V and 3 bases at J, with 12 bases between the two ends. Germline V gene data show CDR1 as MNHEY and CDR2 as SMNVEV (reference sequence). The CDR3 protein is CASSRGSFYEQYF. The CDR3 bases are TGTGCCAGCAGCCGGGGTTCCTTCTACGAGCAGTACTTC.

This rearrangement joins TRBV7-6 to TRBJ2-2, with 8 nucleotides matching TRBD1. Per germline, CDR1 SGHVS and CDR2 FNYEAQ. With 7 bases clipped from V and 3 bases from J, the junction kept 7 bases outside the gene matches. This CDR3 is 15 amino acids long. CDR3 region: CASNRGQAYTGELFF. As DNA, the CDR3 is TGTGCCAGCAACCGGGGACAGGCGTACACCGGGGAGCTGTTTTTT.

This chain links TRBV19 with TRBJ2-3; possible D gene TRBD2, 5 bases. Trimming cost V 3 bases and J 4 bases, with 14 bases left between them. CDR1 is LNHDA, CDR2 SQIVND, per germline (reference sequence). The CDR3 sequence is 15 residues long. The CDR3 reads CASSMGSSRADTQYF. Here the CDR3 DNA reads TGTGCCAGTAGTATGGGCTCTAGCCGGGCAGATACGCAGTATTTT.